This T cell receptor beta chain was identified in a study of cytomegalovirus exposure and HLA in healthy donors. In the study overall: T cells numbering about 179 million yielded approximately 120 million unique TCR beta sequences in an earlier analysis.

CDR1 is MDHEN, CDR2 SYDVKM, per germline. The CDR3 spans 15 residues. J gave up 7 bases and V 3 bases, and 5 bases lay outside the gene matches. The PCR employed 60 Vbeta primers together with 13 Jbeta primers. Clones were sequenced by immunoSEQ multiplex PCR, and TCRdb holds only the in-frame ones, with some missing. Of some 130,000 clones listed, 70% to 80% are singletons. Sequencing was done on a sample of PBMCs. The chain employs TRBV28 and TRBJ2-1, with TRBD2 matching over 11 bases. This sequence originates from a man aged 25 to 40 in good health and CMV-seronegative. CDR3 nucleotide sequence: TGTGCCAGCAGTTTCGCGACTAGCGGGACGAATGAGCAGTTCTTC. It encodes CASSFATSGTNEQFF.